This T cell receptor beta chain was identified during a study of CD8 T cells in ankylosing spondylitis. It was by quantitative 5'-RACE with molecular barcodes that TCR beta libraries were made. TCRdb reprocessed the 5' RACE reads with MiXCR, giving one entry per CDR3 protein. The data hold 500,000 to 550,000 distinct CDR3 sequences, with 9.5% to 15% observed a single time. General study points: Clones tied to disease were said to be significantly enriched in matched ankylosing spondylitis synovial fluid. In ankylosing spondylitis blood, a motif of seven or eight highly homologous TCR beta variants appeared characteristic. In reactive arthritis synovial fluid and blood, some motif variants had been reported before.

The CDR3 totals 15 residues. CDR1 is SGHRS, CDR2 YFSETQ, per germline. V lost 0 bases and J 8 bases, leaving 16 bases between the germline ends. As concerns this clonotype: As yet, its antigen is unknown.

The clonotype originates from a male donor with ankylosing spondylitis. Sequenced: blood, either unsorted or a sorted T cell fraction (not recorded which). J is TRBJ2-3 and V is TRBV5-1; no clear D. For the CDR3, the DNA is TGCGCCAGCAGCTTGGGCTCCCTCAATGGCGGTACGCAGTATTTT. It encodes CASSLGSLNGGTQYF.